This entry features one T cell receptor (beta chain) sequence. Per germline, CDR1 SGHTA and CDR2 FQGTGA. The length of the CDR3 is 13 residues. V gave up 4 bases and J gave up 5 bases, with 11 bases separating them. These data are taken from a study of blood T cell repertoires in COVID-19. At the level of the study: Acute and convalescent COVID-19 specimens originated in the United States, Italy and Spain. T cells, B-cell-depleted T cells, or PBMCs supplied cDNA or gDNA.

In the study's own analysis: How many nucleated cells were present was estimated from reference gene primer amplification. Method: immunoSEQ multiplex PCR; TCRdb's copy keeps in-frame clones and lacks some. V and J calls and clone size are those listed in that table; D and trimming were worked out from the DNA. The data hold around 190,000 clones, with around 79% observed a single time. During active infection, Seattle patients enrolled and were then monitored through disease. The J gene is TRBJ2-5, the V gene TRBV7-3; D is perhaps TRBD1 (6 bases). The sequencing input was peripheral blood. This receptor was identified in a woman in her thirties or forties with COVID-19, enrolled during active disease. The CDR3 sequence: CASSSGTLETQYF. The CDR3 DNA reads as TGTGCCAGCAGCTCGGGGACACTGGAGACCCAGTACTTC.